This T cell receptor beta chain comes out of a study of cytomegalovirus exposure and HLA in healthy donors. Overall study findings and caveats: Earlier analysis found most TCR beta V segments productive about 90% or about 30% of the time.

Donors showed nominal health when sampled, although they likely had unrecorded immune exposures. This CDR3 is built from 15 residues. Per germline, CDR1 SNHLY and CDR2 FYNNEI. Trimming cost V 1 base and J 4 bases, with 12 bases left between them. Comments on this clone: The antigen remains undetermined.

60 Vbeta and 13 Jbeta primers were used in PCR. Produced via immunoSEQ multiplex PCR; TCRdb's table is partial and in-frame only. The sample contains approximately 130,000 clones, approximately 90% of which appear only once. Sequenced sample: PBMCs. V usage is TRBV2 and J usage is TRBJ2-3; D remains unclear. The clonotype was recovered from a young woman in good health and CMV-seronegative. The CDR3 is CASSEGSSPADTQYF. CDR3 in DNA: TGTGCCAGCAGTGAAGGCAGTAGCCCCGCAGATACGCAGTATTTT.